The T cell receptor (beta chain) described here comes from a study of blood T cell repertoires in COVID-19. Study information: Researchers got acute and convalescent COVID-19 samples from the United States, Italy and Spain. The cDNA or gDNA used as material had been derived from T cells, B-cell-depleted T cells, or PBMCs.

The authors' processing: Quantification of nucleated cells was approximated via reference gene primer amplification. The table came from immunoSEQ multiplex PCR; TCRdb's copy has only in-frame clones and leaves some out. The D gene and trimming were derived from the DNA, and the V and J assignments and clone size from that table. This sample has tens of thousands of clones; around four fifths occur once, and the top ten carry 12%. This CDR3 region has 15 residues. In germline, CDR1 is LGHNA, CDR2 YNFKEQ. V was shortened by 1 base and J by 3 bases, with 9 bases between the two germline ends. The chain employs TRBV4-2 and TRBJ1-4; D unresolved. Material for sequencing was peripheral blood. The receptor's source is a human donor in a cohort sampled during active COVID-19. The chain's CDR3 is CASSQGNKPNEKLFF. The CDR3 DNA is TGTGCCAGCAGCCAAGGCAACAAACCTAATGAAAAACTGTTTTTT.